The rows below give T cell receptor beta chains drawn from one sample of a study of blood T cell repertoires in COVID-19. This table comes from immunoSEQ multiplex PCR, and its TCRdb copy is limited to in-frame clones, with some not included. Found here are approximately 290,000 clones, roughly 89% of them singletons; the top ten hold approximately 0.84%. Sequenced material: peripheral blood. The receptor source for this set is a man in his thirties or forties with acute or convalescent COVID-19. Each CDR3 is given with its conserved first and last residue.

v_call: TRBV20-1; j_call: TRBJ1-1; cdr3_aa: CSASFYREAFF
v_call: TRBV19; j_call: TRBJ2-2; cdr3_aa: CASSIPRDTNTGELFF
v_call: TRBV7-9; j_call: TRBJ2-3; cdr3_aa: CASSPDRAGGSTDTQYF
v_call: TRBV3-1/TRBV3-2; j_call: TRBJ2-3; cdr3_aa: CASSPRPIASTDTQYF
v_call: TRBV6-5; j_call: TRBJ1-1; cdr3_aa: CASRRDRNTEAFF
v_call: TRBV7-8; j_call: TRBJ2-6; cdr3_aa: CASSRASRAGANVLTF
v_call: TRBV6-5; j_call: TRBJ2-1; cdr3_aa: CASRRTRSSYNEQFF
v_call: TRBV19; j_call: TRBJ2-3; cdr3_aa: CASGRGAYTDTQYF
v_call: TRBV27; j_call: TRBJ2-1; cdr3_aa: CASTATSGGRYEQFF
v_call: TRBV10-3; j_call: TRBJ1-1; cdr3_aa: CAIGTGVTEAFF
v_call: TRBV7-2; j_call: TRBJ2-1; cdr3_aa: CASSLILAGYNEQFF
v_call: TRBV29-1; j_call: TRBJ1-3; cdr3_aa: CSAGTASSGNTIYF
v_call: TRBV7-9; j_call: TRBJ1-5; cdr3_aa: CASSLEAGQDVINQPQHF
v_call: TRBV6-5; j_call: TRBJ1-1; cdr3_aa: CASCRTGKAEAFF
v_call: TRBV5-6; j_call: TRBJ1-1; cdr3_aa: CASFHPHREGTEAFF
v_call: TRBV5-1; j_call: TRBJ2-1; cdr3_aa: CASSLHPGTSDYNEQFF
v_call: TRBV19; j_call: TRBJ1-6; cdr3_aa: CASSRAGAYATSPLHF
v_call: TRBV18; j_call: TRBJ1-4; cdr3_aa: CASSLPGHMNEKLFF
v_call: TRBV9; j_call: TRBJ2-2; cdr3_aa: CASSPHSGTVYDGELFF
v_call: TRBV27; j_call: TRBJ1-6; cdr3_aa: CASAGRREFYNSPLHF
v_call: TRBV11-2; j_call: TRBJ1-2; cdr3_aa: CASSLDRGNYGYTF
v_call: TRBV7-9; j_call: TRBJ2-4; cdr3_aa: CASSLAGSALAYF
v_call: TRBV19; j_call: TRBJ2-7; cdr3_aa: CASSIGGEEYPIYEQYF
v_call: TRBV4-1; j_call: TRBJ2-7; cdr3_aa: CASSQVGLPSDEQYF
v_call: TRBV30; j_call: TRBJ1-5; cdr3_aa: CAWDRGSNQPQHF
v_call: TRBV28; j_call: TRBJ1-2; cdr3_aa: CASRQTGSDYGYTF
v_call: TRBV30; j_call: TRBJ1-3; cdr3_aa: CAWSVRETGGNTIYF
v_call: TRBV28; j_call: TRBJ1-2; cdr3_aa: CASSPRRVANYGYTF
v_call: TRBV18; j_call: TRBJ2-2; cdr3_aa: CASSPSSGRVTGELFF
v_call: TRBV30; j_call: TRBJ1-5; cdr3_aa: CAWSVSFTGGSSNQPQHF
v_call: TRBV2; j_call: TRBJ2-7; cdr3_aa: CASGTGIYEQYF
v_call: TRBV19; j_call: TRBJ2-1; cdr3_aa: CASSLPSGSQGQFF
v_call: TRBV12-5; j_call: TRBJ1-3; cdr3_aa: CASDKQGARGNTIYF
v_call: TRBV19; j_call: TRBJ1-5; cdr3_aa: CASSPAGRGNQPQHF
v_call: TRBV5-5; j_call: TRBJ1-1; cdr3_aa: CASRHGTANTEAFF
v_call: TRBV6-5; j_call: TRBJ1-5; cdr3_aa: CATCLVGSNQPQHF
v_call: TRBV21-1; j_call: TRBJ1-1; cdr3_aa: CASKIRLITEAFF
v_call: TRBV11-3; j_call: TRBJ2-2; cdr3_aa: CASSRGLADYTGELFF
v_call: TRBV6-2/TRBV6-3; j_call: TRBJ2-1; cdr3_aa: CASSYRAGAYNEQFF
v_call: TRBV11-2; j_call: TRBJ2-1; cdr3_aa: CASSLVGLAVWNEQFF
v_call: TRBV6-1; j_call: TRBJ2-1; cdr3_aa: CASRETSSYNEQFF
v_call: TRBV2; j_call: TRBJ1-1; cdr3_aa: CASSESRATEAFF
v_call: TRBV27; j_call: TRBJ1-1; cdr3_aa: CASIGTEAFF
v_call: TRBV3-1/TRBV3-2; j_call: TRBJ1-6; cdr3_aa: CASSLANSPLHF
v_call: TRBV11-2; j_call: TRBJ1-3; cdr3_aa: CASSVFVNTIYF
v_call: TRBV3-1/TRBV3-2; j_call: TRBJ1-1; cdr3_aa: CASSLLQGVEAFF
v_call: TRBV18; j_call: TRBJ2-7; cdr3_aa: CASSPSDRQEQYF
v_call: TRBV19; j_call: TRBJ1-6; cdr3_aa: CASSTDRANSPLHF
v_call: TRBV6-5; j_call: TRBJ1-2; cdr3_aa: CASSYSRQNYGYTF
v_call: TRBV10-3; j_call: TRBJ1-4; cdr3_aa: CAATSTGNNEKLFF
v_call: TRBV10-3; j_call: TRBJ2-1; cdr3_aa: CAIMDRSSYNEQFF
v_call: TRBV24-1; j_call: TRBJ2-7; cdr3_aa: CATLPPGPFTYEQYF